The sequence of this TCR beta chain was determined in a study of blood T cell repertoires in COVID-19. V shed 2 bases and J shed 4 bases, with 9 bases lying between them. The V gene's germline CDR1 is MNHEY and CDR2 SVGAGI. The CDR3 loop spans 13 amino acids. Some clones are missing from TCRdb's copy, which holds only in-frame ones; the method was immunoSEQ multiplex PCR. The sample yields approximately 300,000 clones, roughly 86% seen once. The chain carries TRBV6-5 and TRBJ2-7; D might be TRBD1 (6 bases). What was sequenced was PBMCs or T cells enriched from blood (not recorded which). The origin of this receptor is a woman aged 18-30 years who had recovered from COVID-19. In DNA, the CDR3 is TGTGCCAGCAGTTACCTTCAGGGGTACGAGCAGTACTTC. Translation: CASSYLQGYEQYF.